One sample yielded the 26 T cell receptor beta chains listed below, sequenced in a study of post-analysis software for immune sequencing data. These receptors have no known antigen. Points from the study as a whole: Four or five TRBV segments, TRBV5-6, TRBV5-1 and TRBV20-1 among them, were found more frequent in patients than controls.

TCR beta cDNA libraries had unique molecular identifiers. Using its own MiXCR run on the PCR reads, TCRdb lists one record per CDR3 protein. The data hold some 890,000 distinct CDR3 sequences, with about 57% observed a single time. Sequencing was carried out using blood. The source of these receptors is a girl aged 5 to 17 with multiple sclerosis.

J is TRBJ1-6 and V is TRBV9, with D perhaps matching TRBD1 (6 bases). In germline, CDR1 is SGDLS, CDR2 YYNGEE. V was cut by 3 bases and J by 7 bases, with 14 bases left in between. The CDR3 loop spans 15 amino acids. CDR3 sequence (DNA): TGTGCCAGCAGCGGACGGGGAGGGACAAATTCACCCCTCCACTTT. It specifies CASSGRGGTNSPLHF. Drawing the rest from reference TRBV9 and TRBJ1-6, the complete variable domain is DSGVTQTPKHLITATGQRVTLRCSPRSGDLSVYWYQQSLDQGLQFLIQYYNGEERAKGNILERFSAQQFPDLHSELNLSSLELGDSALYFCASSGRGGTNSPLHFGNGTRLTVT.

The chain recombines TRBV25-1 with TRBJ1-1, with 9 bases aligning to TRBD1. This CDR3 has 13 amino acids. V lost 2 bases, J lost 6 bases, and 1 base stayed unmatched. Germline CDR1 is MGHDK and CDR2 is SYGVNS. This chain's CDR3 is CASSEGTGSEAFF. The CDR3 coding sequence is TGTGCCAGCAGTGAAGGGACAGGGTCTGAAGCTTTCTTT.

This clonotype came up a few times. The rearrangement uses TRBV18 and TRBJ2-1, with 9 bases matching TRBD2. The junction had 17 bases not matched to a gene; V was cut back by 3 bases and J by 5 bases. The CDR3 length is 19 residues. Germline-derived CDR1 and CDR2 are KGHSH and LQKENI. The CDR3 sequence: CASSPTGTSRSRRHNEQFF. The CDR3 DNA reads TGTGCCAGCTCACCTACCGGGACTAGCCGTAGTAGGCGGCACAATGAGCAGTTCTTC.

The chain couples TRBV3-1 to TRBJ1-2, with D perhaps TRBD1 (6 bases). The CDR3 loop spans 15 amino acids. Germline loops: CDR1 LGHDT, CDR2 YNNKEL (reference sequence). The V gene lost 4 bases and the J gene lost 4 bases, with 16 bases spanning the gap. The CDR3 coding sequence is TGTGCCAGCAGCCCCAGACAGGCCGTAGGCTATGGCTACACCTTC. Protein product: CASSPRQAVGYGYTF.

The chain carries TRBV12-3 or TRBV12-4 and TRBJ2-7; 7 positions agree with TRBD1. The CDR3 contains 15 residues. Trimming cost V 7 bases and J 2 bases; bases outside gene matches: 11. CDR3 residues: CASTRGRGLTYEQYF. CDR3 nucleotide sequence: TGTGCCAGCACTAGGGGCAGGGGGTTAACCTACGAGCAGTACTTC.

This chain uses TRBV24-1 with TRBJ2-4; D is possibly TRBD1 (5 bases). The DNA matches TRBJ2-7 better at its end, which makes the J call doubtful. The germline V gene has CDR1 KGHDR and CDR2 SFDVKD. CDR3 size: 15 residues. The CDR3 coding sequence is TGTGCCACCAGTGACGTCCAAGCAGGGAACTACGAGCAGTACTTC. Amino acids: CATSDVQAGNYEQYF.

This rearrangement joins TRBV7-2 to TRBJ2-5, with 9 bases identical to TRBD2. Germline V gene lookup returns CDR1 SGHTA and CDR2 FQGNSA. CDR3 size: 15 residues. V gave up 5 bases and J gave up 5 bases; unmatched junction bases: 9. CDR3 DNA sequence: TGTGCCAGCAGCCCACGGACTAGCGCTGGTGAGACCCAGTACTTC. Residues: CASSPRTSAGETQYF. Supplemented by reference TRBV7-2 and TRBJ2-5, the full variable domain reads GAGVSQSPSNKVTEKGKDVELRCDPISGHTALYWYRQSLGQGLEFLIYFQGNSAPDKSGLPSDRFSAERTGGSVSTLTIQRTQQEDSAVYLCASSPRTSAGETQYFGPGTRLLVL.

The chain joins TRBV6-5 to TRBJ1-2, with 8 bases lining up with TRBD1. The CDR3 sequence is 15 residues long. The germline gives CDR1 MNHEY, CDR2 SVGAGI. J gave up 0 bases and V 6 bases, and 6 bases lay outside the gene matches. The DNA for the CDR3 is TGTGCCAGCAGGACAGGGGAAGGACCTAACTATGGCTACACCTTC. This gives the protein CASRTGEGPNYGYTF.

The chain couples TRBV11-2 to TRBJ2-7; TRBD2 agrees at 11 bases. This CDR3 is built from 15 residues. Losses at the gene ends were 4 bases for V and 3 bases for J; bases not matched to a gene: 5. Germline V gene lookup returns CDR1 SGHAT and CDR2 FQNNGV. CDR3 DNA: TGTGCCAGCAGCTACGTAGCGGGGGGGCTCTACGAGCAGTACTTC. This encodes CASSYVAGGLYEQYF.

The chain uses TRBV6-5 and TRBJ2-3; D is unresolved. Germline V gene lookup returns CDR1 MNHEY and CDR2 SVGAGI. There are 12 residues in the CDR3. Trimming left V 3 bases short and J 5 bases short, with 6 bases between. The CDR3 protein is CASSYNRDTQYF. CDR3 nucleotide sequence: TGTGCCAGCAGTTATAACCGAGATACGCAGTATTTT.

This chain uses TRBV4-1 with TRBJ2-1; 7 nucleotides agree with TRBD1. The CDR3 runs 16 residues. Trimming at V came to 2 bases and at J to 2 bases, leaving 6 bases not matched to a gene. Per germline, CDR1 MGHRA and CDR2 YSYEKL. CDR3 coding DNA: TGCGCCAGCAGCCAACCTCGGGACAGTGCCTACAATGAGCAGTTCTTC. It codes for CASSQPRDSAYNEQFF.

This clonotype was detected once. The chain uses TRBV12-3 or TRBV12-4 and TRBJ1-4, with 10 bases that match TRBD1. Trimming removed 1 base from V and 5 bases from J; junction bases left unmatched: 1. The CDR3 length is 15 residues. CDR3 nucleotides: TGTGCCAGCAGTTTAGGGGGACAGGGGAATGAAAAACTGTTTTTT. Its protein is CASSLGGQGNEKLFF.

The chain has TRBV6-1 and TRBJ1-2; 7 bases line up with TRBD1. V was pared by 7 bases and J by 0 bases, with 20 bases of the junction left unmatched. This CDR3 region has 19 residues. Germline values: CDR1 MNHNS, CDR2 SASEGT. This CDR3 is CASTIRPWGQLTSNYGYTF. CDR3 DNA: TGTGCCAGCACTATACGGCCATGGGGACAGCTGACTTCTAACTATGGCTACACCTTC.

This clonotype has a handful of counts. This chain joins TRBV5-1 and TRBJ2-1; weak D call: TRBD2 (5 bases). V was shortened by 5 bases and J by 3 bases, with 12 bases between the two germline ends. The CDR3 extends over 14 amino acids. CDR1 is SGHRS and CDR2 is YFSETQ in the germline V gene. The CDR3, as DNA: TGCGCCAGCAGTAACCTAGCCGTCTACAATGAGCAGTTCTTC. It codes for CASSNLAVYNEQFF.

A few counts support this clonotype. The chain uses TRBV7-9 and TRBJ2-5; D ambiguous. Trimming removed 4 bases at V and 2 bases at J, with 8 bases between. Looked up from germline, CDR1 is SEHNR and CDR2 is FQNEAQ (reference sequence). The CDR3 contains 13 residues. CDR3 sequence: CASSSALQETQYF. CDR3 sequence (DNA): TGTGCCAGCAGCTCCGCCTTACAAGAGACCCAGTACTTC.

Concerning this clonotype: No conserved phenylalanine or tryptophan is present at the end of the CDR3, so a read error is the likely explanation. The V gene is TRBV29-1, the J gene TRBJ1-1; a possible D gene is TRBD1 (5 bases). CDR3 length: 13 residues. With 5 bases removed from V and 1 base from J, the gap between germline ends came to 11 bases. Germline values: CDR1 SQVTM, CDR2 ANQGSEA. The CDR3 sequence is CSVTAGQNTEAFC. CDR3 in DNA: TGCAGCGTTACCGCGGGGCAGAACACTGAAGCTTTCTGT.

Here the CDR3 reads CSARSGQTSTDTQYF. The CDR3 bases are TGCAGTGCTAGGAGCGGGCAAACTAGCACAGATACGCAGTATTTT. The J gene is TRBJ2-3, the V gene TRBV20-1; D possibly corresponds to TRBD2 (6 bases). The CDR3 length is 15 residues. The V end lost 3 bases, the J end lost 0 bases, and 13 bases lay between the germline ends. Germline lookup yields CDR1 DFQATT and CDR2 SNEGSKA (reference sequence).

This sequence joins TRBV7-8 and TRBJ2-1; perhaps TRBD1 as D (5 bases). This CDR3 has 15 amino acids. Trimming stripped 5 bases from V and 6 bases from J, with 17 bases between. CDR1 and CDR2 (germline): SGHVS, FQNEAQ. CDR3 loop: CASSADRQPLNEQFF. CDR3 coding DNA: TGTGCCAGCAGCGCGGATCGACAGCCGCTCAATGAGCAGTTCTTC.

The rearrangement uses TRBV20-1 and TRBJ2-3, with D possibly being TRBD1 (6 bases). V gave up 5 bases and J gave up 2 bases, with 14 bases separating them. The CDR3 is 14 amino acids. Germline loops: CDR1 DFQATT, CDR2 SNEGSKA (reference sequence). The CDR3 coding sequence is TGCAGTGCTGGACAGACACGATACACAGATACGCAGTATTTT. It specifies CSAGQTRYTDTQYF.

In its sample, this clonotype was seen a few times. The rearrangement joins TRBV6-4 to TRBJ1-2; 8 nucleotides agree with TRBD1. The CDR3 is 15 residues long. The V segment lost 0 bases and the J segment 5 bases; nucleotides outside the gene matches: 5. Germline CDR1 and CDR2: MRHNA and SNTAGT. The CDR3 loop is CASSDSGQGQYGYTF. The CDR3 coding sequence is TGTGCCAGCAGTGACTCCGGACAGGGTCAATATGGCTACACCTTC.

The rearrangement uses TRBV12-3 or TRBV12-4 and TRBJ2-1; D might be TRBD2 (6 bases). The V gene lost 8 bases and the J gene lost 9 bases, with 14 bases spanning the gap. The CDR3 contains 12 residues. Written as DNA, the CDR3 is TGTGCCAGCTCCTCCGGGGGAGGTGAGCAGTTCTTC. Translated, it gives CASSSGGGEQFF.

J is TRBJ2-3 and V is TRBV20-1; no clear D gene. The CDR3 is 16 amino acids. Trimming pared 5 bases from V and 1 base from J, leaving 19 bases between. Per germline, CDR1 DFQATT and CDR2 SNEGSKA (reference sequence). CDR3 residues: CSARKASGPRTDTQYF. CDR3 DNA: TGCAGTGCTCGGAAAGCCTCGGGCCCCCGCACAGATACGCAGTATTTT.

The J gene is TRBJ1-6, the V gene TRBV10-3, with 8 bases identical to TRBD1. CDR3 length equals 14 residues. Per germline, CDR1 ENHRY and CDR2 SYGVKD. V trimming: 6 bases; J trimming: 5 bases; junction bases outside the gene matches: 3. The DNA of the CDR3 is TGTGCCATCAGCTCGGGACAGGATAATTCACCCCTCCACTTT. Translating it yields CAISSGQDNSPLHF.

The J gene is TRBJ2-7, the V gene TRBV20-1; either TRBD1 or TRBD2 may supply D (6 bases each). Per germline, CDR1 DFQATT and CDR2 SNEGSKA (reference sequence). The CDR3 has 10 amino acids. Trimming pared 6 bases from V and 6 bases from J, leaving 9 bases between. The CDR3 DNA follows: TGCAGTGCCGGAGGGGGCGAGCAGTACTTC. Its translation is CSAGGGEQYF.

The gene calls are TRBV6-5 and TRBJ2-7, with TRBD2 identical over 10 bases. The closer fit of TRBJ2-4 to the DNA end suggests the J call may be wrong. This CDR3 contains 17 residues. Germline loops: CDR1 MNHEY, CDR2 SVGAGI. The CDR3: CASSYGLAGAVENIQYF. For the CDR3, the DNA is TGTGCCAGCAGTTACGGGCTAGCGGGAGCGGTGGAAAACATTCAGTACTTC.

The rearrangement links TRBV5-6 to TRBJ2-7; TRBD2 might be the D (6 bases). Trimming removed 5 bases at V and 3 bases at J, with 18 bases between. Germline assignment: CDR1 SGHDT and CDR2 YYEEEE. The CDR3 runs 15 residues. CDR3 in DNA: TGTGCCAGCAGTTCGTGGGACTTAACGGGCTACGAGCAGTACTTC. Amino acids: CASSSWDLTGYEQYF.